This is a list of T cell receptor beta chains from one sample in a study of blood T cell repertoires in COVID-19. TCRdb's copy holds only in-frame clones and misses some; the assay was immunoSEQ multiplex PCR. The sample contains around 300,000 clones, roughly nine tenths of which appear only once. Sequencing was done on a sample of PBMCs or T cells enriched from blood (not recorded which). Source of these receptors: a woman aged 25 to 39 who had recovered from COVID-19. The CDR3 runs from the conserved cysteine through the conserved F or W. Each record gives: J gene, clone size, D gene, V gene, CDR3 DNA, CDR3 protein. The D gene is left open where the match is weak. Size values are once, few and many counts, or a class for expanded clones, and some rows have none.

TRBJ2-7	.	.	TRBV5-1	TGCGCCAGCAGCTTGTGGGGGACTCCTACCTACGAGCAGTACTTC	CASSLWGTPTYEQYF
TRBJ1-1	.	.	TRBV4-2	TGTGCCAGCAGCCAAGGGCGGACAGCTGAAGCTTTCTTT	CASSQGRTAEAFF
TRBJ1-5	.	TRBD1	TRBV18	TGTGCCAGCTCACTACAAACAGGGGGCAATCAGCCCCAGCATTTT	CASSLQTGGNQPQHF
TRBJ2-7	few	.	TRBV5-1	TGCGCCAGCAGCCCGGACACTGAGCAGTACTTC	CASSPDTEQYF
TRBJ2-7	.	.	TRBV6-5	TGTGCCAGCAGGGGGAGACTCTTCACCTACGAGCAGTACTTC	CASRGRLFTYEQYF
TRBJ2-1	few	TRBD2	TRBV27	TGTGCCAGCAGTTATGGACTAGCGGGATTTGAGCAGTTCTTC	CASSYGLAGFEQFF
TRBJ2-5	.	.	TRBV12-3/TRBV12-4	TGTGCCAGCAGTTTACAGGCCAGAGAGACCCAGTACTTC	CASSLQARETQYF
TRBJ1-2	.	.	TRBV9	TGTGCCAGCAGCGTAGTGGGGGGCTATGGCTACACCTTC	CASSVVGGYGYTF
TRBJ2-1	.	.	TRBV12-5	TGTGCTAGTGGTTTGGTAGAAGGAAGAGGACAGAACTACAATGAGCAGTTCTTC	CASGLVEGRGQNYNEQFF
TRBJ2-7	.	.	TRBV18	TGTGCCAGCTCACCCACGACAGCCACCTACGAGCAGTACTTC	CASSPTTATYEQYF
TRBJ1-2	.	TRBD1	TRBV6-5	TGTGCCAGCAGTCAGACCCGGGACAGGGGTTATGGCTACACCTTC	CASSQTRDRGYGYTF
TRBJ1-4	.	TRBD1	TRBV6-6	TGTGCCAGCAGTTACTCGAAGGGGGCGGTTGAAAAACTGTTTTTT	CASSYSKGAVEKLFF
TRBJ2-1	.	TRBD2	TRBV2	TGTGCCAGCAGGGGGACTAGCGGGGGGAATGAGCAGTTCTTC	CASRGTSGGNEQFF
TRBJ2-7	.	TRBD1	TRBV29-1	TGCAGCGTAGGAGGACAGGGCCTCTACGAGCAGTACTTC	CSVGGQGLYEQYF
TRBJ2-7	once	.	TRBV28	TGTGCCAGCAGCCCCCTCTGGGGGCCGGGAAACGAGCAGTACTTC	CASSPLWGPGNEQYF
TRBJ2-1	.	.	TRBV28	TGTGCCAGCAGTCCCCCGGACAGAACCCCTGAGCAGTTCTTC	CASSPPDRTPEQFF
TRBJ1-3	.	.	TRBV18	TGTGCCAGCTCAAGTGTCCAGGGTGAAGGGAACACCATATATTTT	CASSSVQGEGNTIYF
TRBJ2-1	.	TRBD2	TRBV5-1	TGCGCCAGCAGCTCCGGGACTAGCGGGTTCTCCTACAATGAGCAGTTCTTC	CASSSGTSGFSYNEQFF
TRBJ1-1	.	.	TRBV3-1/TRBV3-2	TGTGCCAGCAGCCAAGATTGGTATTGGGTTGTCAGGAAAGAAAAAACGAACACTGAAGCTTTCTTT	CASSQDWYWVVRKEKTNTEAFF
TRBJ2-1	.	.	TRBV3-1/TRBV3-2	TGTGCCAGCAGTAGTGACACGAGCTCCTACAATGAGCAGTTCTTC	CASSSDTSSYNEQFF
TRBJ2-2	.	.	TRBV29-1	TGCAGCGTTCAGGGGATCGGCACCGGGGAGCTGTTTTTT	CSVQGIGTGELFF
TRBJ1-3	.	.	TRBV4-2	TGTGCCAGCAGCCAAGATGTCATTTCTATTGGAAACACCATATATTTT	CASSQDVISIGNTIYF
TRBJ2-1	.	TRBD2	TRBV7-9	TGTGCCAGCAGGGAATCCGGGACTAGCGGGGGACCCTACAATGAGCAGTTCTTC	CASRESGTSGGPYNEQFF
TRBJ1-1	.	.	TRBV4-3	TGCGCCAGCAGCCCAGGGGACAACACTGAAGCTTTCTTT	CASSPGDNTEAFF
TRBJ1-2	.	TRBD1	TRBV20-1	TGCAGTGCTAGTGAGCTAGACAGGGGGCTGTTGGGCGGCTACACCTTC	CSASELDRGLLGGYTF
TRBJ2-7	.	TRBD1	TRBV7-2	TGTGCCAGCAGCTTAGCAGGTCACGGGACAGTCTCCTACGAGCAGTACTTC	CASSLAGHGTVSYEQYF
TRBJ2-3	once	.	TRBV20-1	TGCAGTGCTCGTGGGAGCGACACAGATACGCAGTATTTT	CSARGSDTDTQYF
TRBJ1-2	.	TRBD1	TRBV6-5	TGTGCCAGCAGAGGACAGGCGATTTATGGCTACACCTTC	CASRGQAIYGYTF
TRBJ2-2	.	TRBD2	TRBV12-3/TRBV12-4	TGTGCCAGCAGTCGAACTAGCGCCGGGGAGCTGTTTTTT	CASSRTSAGELFF
TRBJ2-6	.	TRBD1	TRBV15	TGTGCCACCAGCAGGGACCGAAGGGGGCATACTGGGGCCAACGTCCTGACTTTC	CATSRDRRGHTGANVLTF
TRBJ2-7	.	TRBD1	TRBV18	TGTGCCAGCTCACCAGGACAGGTCCGCTACGAGCAGTACTTC	CASSPGQVRYEQYF
TRBJ2-2	.	.	TRBV7-2	TGTGCCAGCAGCTTAGGGCAGGGCGGCACCGGGGAGCTGTTTTTT	CASSLGQGGTGELFF
TRBJ2-2	few	TRBD2	TRBV11-2	TGTGCCAGCAGCCTGTACACTAGCGGGAGGGCCGGGGAGCTGTTTTTT	CASSLYTSGRAGELFF
TRBJ2-1	.	TRBD1	TRBV6-6	TGTGCCAGCAGTTACCGGGACAGGGACAATGAGCAGTTCTTC	CASSYRDRDNEQFF
TRBJ2-7	.	.	TRBV3-1/TRBV3-2	TGTGCCAGCAGCGGAAAGCCGGGGTCGGCCTACGAGCAGTACTTC	CASSGKPGSAYEQYF
TRBJ2-5	.	TRBD2	TRBV6-2/TRBV6-3	TGTGCCAGCAGTTACCTAAGACTAGCACCTTACCAAGAGACCCAGTACTTC	CASSYLRLAPYQETQYF
TRBJ2-5	.	TRBD2	TRBV19	TGTGCCAGTAGCTGGGGACTAGCGAACCAACAAGAGACCCAGTACTTC	CASSWGLANQQETQYF
TRBJ1-3	.	.	TRBV5-1	TGCGCCAGCAGCTTGGGCGTAGGGAGGTTATCTGGAAACACCATATATTTT	CASSLGVGRLSGNTIYF
TRBJ2-2	.	TRBD2	TRBV9	TGTGCCAGCAGCGTAGGGCCCCCCCTAGCGGGAGGGTATACCGGGGAGCTGTTTTTT	CASSVGPPLAGGYTGELFF
TRBJ1-1	.	TRBD1	TRBV5-4	TGTGCCAGCAGCCATCCCTTCAGGGGGCAGAAAGCTTTCTTT	CASSHPFRGQKAFF
TRBJ1-6	.	.	TRBV19	TGTGCCAGTAGTATATTCGATAATTCACCCCTCCACTTT	CASSIFDNSPLHF
TRBJ2-7	.	.	TRBV9	TGTGCCAGCAGCGAGGGACTCCCCGATTTATACGAGCAGTACTTC	CASSEGLPDLYEQYF
TRBJ1-3	.	.	TRBV6-5	TGTGCCAGCAGTTACTCGGGGCCTGGCGCCATATATTTT	CASSYSGPGAIYF
TRBJ2-1	few	TRBD1	TRBV19	TGTGCCAGTAGCTACAGGGGGGCTGAGCAGTTCTTC	CASSYRGAEQFF
TRBJ1-5	few	TRBD1	TRBV29-1	TGCAGCACATGGGACAGCTATAGCAATCAGCCCCAGCATTTT	CSTWDSYSNQPQHF
TRBJ2-1	.	.	TRBV18	TGTGCCAGCTCACCACCGGTGATCGAGGGAATGCAGTTCTTC	CASSPPVIEGMQFF
TRBJ2-1	few	.	TRBV5-6	TGTGCCAGCAGCTTAAGAACTGTAAACAATGAGCAGTTCTTC	CASSLRTVNNEQFF
TRBJ2-7	few	.	TRBV7-2	TGTGCCAGCAGCTTTAGGGGGAGCTCCTACGAGCAGTACTTC	CASSFRGSSYEQYF
TRBJ2-7	.	.	TRBV7-3	TGTGCCAGCAGCTTATACTACGAGCAGTACTTC	CASSLYYEQYF
TRBJ2-1	.	.	TRBV6-4	TGTGCCAGCAGTGATTGGTCTAGCCTTGAGCAGTTCTTC	CASSDWSSLEQFF
TRBJ1-5	.	.	TRBV3-1/TRBV3-2	TGTGCCAGCAGCCAATACATGGGCGCAGGGCTCCATCAGCCCCAGCATTTT	CASSQYMGAGLHQPQHF
TRBJ2-2	.	TRBD1	TRBV7-9	TGTGCCAGCAGCTTAGGACAGGGGTACACCGGGGAGCTGTTTTTT	CASSLGQGYTGELFF
TRBJ1-2	.	.	TRBV9	TGTGCCAGCAGCGTAGTCGGCCAGGGTGGGAATGGCTACACCTTC	CASSVVGQGGNGYTF
TRBJ2-1	.	TRBD2	TRBV6-2/TRBV6-3	TGTGCCAGCAGTTACGAGCGGGAGCGGACCTACAATGAGCAGTTCTTC	CASSYERERTYNEQFF
TRBJ2-2	few	.	TRBV19	TGTGCCAGTAGTATAGAGCCCGGACAGATCACCGGGGAGCTGTTTTTT	CASSIEPGQITGELFF
TRBJ1-1	.	.	TRBV7-9	TGTGCCAGCAGCTCACTACAGGGAAGGACTGAAGCTTTCTTT	CASSSLQGRTEAFF
TRBJ2-1	.	TRBD1	TRBV13	TGTGCCAGCAGCTTATCCATTACAGGGGGATTCGGAAATGAGCAGTTCTTC	CASSLSITGGFGNEQFF
TRBJ2-3	.	TRBD1	TRBV5-1	TGCGCCAGCAGCTTGGAACAGGGGAACACAGATACGCAGTATTTT	CASSLEQGNTDTQYF